This TCR beta chain was profiled in a study of cytomegalovirus exposure and HLA in healthy donors. Broader study findings: Most of the TCR beta V segments (in an earlier analysis) were productive either about 87% or about 30% of the time. For TCR beta chains, V- and J-gene trimming was later linked to a missense DCLRE1C variant. Judged likely to be a sequencing artifact was a cluster of highly shared sequence variants.

The PCR ran on 60 Vbeta and 13 Jbeta primers. Per the original methods: Around 80 million unique TCR beta chains, about 11 million of them shared, were counted by a later analysis. Profiled with immunoSEQ multiplex PCR; TCRdb holds only in-frame clones, not every one. V and J calls and clone size come straight from that table; D and trimming were deduced from the DNA. The sample has under 250,000 clones; about 80% are singletons. This CDR3 is 14 amino acids long. After removal of 5 bases from V and 5 bases from J, the junction contained 5 bases not matched to a gene. Germline-derived CDR1 and CDR2 are MDHEN and SYDVKM. This clone was picked up a small number of times. The antigen remains undetermined.

Sequencing was performed on PBMCs. The chain uses TRBV28 and TRBJ1-2; TRBD1 matches 10 bases. The TCR was taken from a male donor in good health and CMV-seronegative. The CDR3 loop is CASSPRQGAYGYTF. The CDR3 region has the DNA TGTGCCAGCAGTCCGCGACAGGGGGCGTATGGCTACACCTTC.